This T cell receptor (beta chain) was captured by sequencing in a study of control samples from healthy donors and cancer patients. The CDR3 is 16 residues long. The junction had 7 bases not matched to a gene; V was cut back by 0 bases and J by 4 bases. Germline CDR1 reads SGDLS; CDR2 reads YYNGEE. Assay used: immunoSEQ multiplex PCR; TCRdb lists only in-frame clones, some missing. The sample contains tens of thousands of clones, approximately 86% of which appear only once. The source material was PBMCs. The rearrangement uses TRBV9 and TRBJ2-7; 10 nucleotides line up with TRBD2. The TCR sequence derives from a man in his 60s with head and neck cancer. CDR3 in amino acids: CASSVGYSGRIYEQYF. The DNA of the CDR3 is TGTGCCAGCAGCGTAGGGTATAGCGGGAGGATATACGAGCAGTACTTC.